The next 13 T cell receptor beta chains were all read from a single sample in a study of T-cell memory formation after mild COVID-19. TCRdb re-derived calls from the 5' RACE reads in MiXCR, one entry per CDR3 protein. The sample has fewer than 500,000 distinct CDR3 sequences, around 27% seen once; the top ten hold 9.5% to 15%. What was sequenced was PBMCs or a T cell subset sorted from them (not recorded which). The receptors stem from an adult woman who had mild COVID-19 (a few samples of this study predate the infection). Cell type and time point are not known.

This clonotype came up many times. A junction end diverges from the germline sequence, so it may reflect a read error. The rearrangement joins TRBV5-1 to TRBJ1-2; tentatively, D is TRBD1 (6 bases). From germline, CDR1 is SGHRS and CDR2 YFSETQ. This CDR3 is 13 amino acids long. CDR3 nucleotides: TGTGCCAGCAGCCTAGGACAGACCTATGGCTACACCTTC. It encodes CASSLGQTYGYTF.

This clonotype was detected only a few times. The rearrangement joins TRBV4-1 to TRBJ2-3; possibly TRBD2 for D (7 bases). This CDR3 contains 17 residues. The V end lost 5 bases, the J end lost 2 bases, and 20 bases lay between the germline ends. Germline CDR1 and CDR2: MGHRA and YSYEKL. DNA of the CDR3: TGCGCCAGCAGCGTCGAAGTTGGGGGGGGCCTCACAGATACGCAGTATTTT. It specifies CASSVEVGGGLTDTQYF.

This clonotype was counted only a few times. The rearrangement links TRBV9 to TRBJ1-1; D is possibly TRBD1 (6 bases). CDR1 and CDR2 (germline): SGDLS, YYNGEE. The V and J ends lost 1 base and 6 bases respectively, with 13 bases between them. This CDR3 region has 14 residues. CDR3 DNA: TGTGCCAGCAGCGTACAAGCTTCAGGGGCTGAAGCTTTCTTT. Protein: CASSVQASGAEAFF.

In DNA form, the CDR3 reads TGTGCCAGCAGTCTGGAAAAGGCTATGAACACCGGGGAGCTGTTTTTT. Encoded protein: CASSLEKAMNTGELFF. The rearrangement uses TRBV27 and TRBJ2-2, with D unresolved. The CDR3 has 16 amino acids. Trimming removed 5 bases at V and 1 base at J, with 14 bases between. The germline V gene encodes CDR1 MNHEY and CDR2 SMNVEV (reference sequence).

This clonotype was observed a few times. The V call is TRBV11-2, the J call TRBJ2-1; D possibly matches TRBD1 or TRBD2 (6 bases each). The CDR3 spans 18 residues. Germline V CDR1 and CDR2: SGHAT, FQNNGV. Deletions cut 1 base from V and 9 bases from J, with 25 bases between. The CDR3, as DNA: TGTGCCAGCAGCTTAGGGCGGGGAATCGGGGGCCGTTATACTGAGCAGTTCTTC. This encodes CASSLGRGIGGRYTEQFF. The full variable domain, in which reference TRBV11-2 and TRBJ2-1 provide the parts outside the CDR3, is EAGVAQSPRYKIIEKRQSVAFWCNPISGHATLYWYQQILGQGPKLLIQFQNNGVVDDSQLPKDRFSAERLKGVDSTLKIQPAKLEDSAVYLCASSLGRGIGGRYTEQFFGPGTRLTVL.

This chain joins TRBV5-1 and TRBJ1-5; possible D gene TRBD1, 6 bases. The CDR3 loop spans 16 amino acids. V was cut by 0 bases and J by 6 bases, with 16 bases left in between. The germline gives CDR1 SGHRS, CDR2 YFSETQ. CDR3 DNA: TGCGCCAGCAGCTTGGCGGACAGAGCGGGGAGTCAGCCCCAGCATTTT. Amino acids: CASSLADRAGSQPQHF.

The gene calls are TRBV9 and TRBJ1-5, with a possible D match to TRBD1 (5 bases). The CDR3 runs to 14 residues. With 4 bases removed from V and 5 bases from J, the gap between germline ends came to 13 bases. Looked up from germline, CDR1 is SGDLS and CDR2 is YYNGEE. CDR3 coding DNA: TGTGCCAGCAGCCCGCAGGGCGGCCATCAGCCCCAGCATTTT. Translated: CASSPQGGHQPQHF.

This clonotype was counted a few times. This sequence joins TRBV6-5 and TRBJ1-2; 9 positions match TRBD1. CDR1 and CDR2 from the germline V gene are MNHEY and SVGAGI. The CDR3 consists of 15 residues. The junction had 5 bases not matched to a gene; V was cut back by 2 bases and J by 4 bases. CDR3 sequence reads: CASSYAGQGGYGYTF. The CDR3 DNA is TGTGCCAGCAGTTACGCGGGACAGGGAGGCTATGGCTACACCTTC.

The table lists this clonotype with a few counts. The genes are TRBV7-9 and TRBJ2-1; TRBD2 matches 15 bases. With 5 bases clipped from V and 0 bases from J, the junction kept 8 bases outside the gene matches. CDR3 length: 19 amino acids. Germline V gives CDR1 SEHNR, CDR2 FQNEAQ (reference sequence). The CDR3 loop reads CASSPGTSGRQGSYNEQFF. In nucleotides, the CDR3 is TGTGCCAGCAGCCCCGGGACTAGCGGGAGGCAGGGCTCCTACAATGAGCAGTTCTTC.

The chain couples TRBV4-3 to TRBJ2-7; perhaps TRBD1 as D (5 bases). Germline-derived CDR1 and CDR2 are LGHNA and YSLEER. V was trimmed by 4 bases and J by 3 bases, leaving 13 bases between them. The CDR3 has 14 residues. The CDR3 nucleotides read TGCGCCAGCAGCCCAGATAGGGGCCACTACGAGCAGTACTTC. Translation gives CASSPDRGHYEQYF.

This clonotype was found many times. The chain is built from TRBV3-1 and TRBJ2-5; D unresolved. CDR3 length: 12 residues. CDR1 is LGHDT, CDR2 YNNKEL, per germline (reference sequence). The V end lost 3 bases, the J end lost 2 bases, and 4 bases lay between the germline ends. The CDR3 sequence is CASSQVQETQYF. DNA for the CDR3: TGTGCCAGCAGCCAGGTACAAGAGACCCAGTACTTC.

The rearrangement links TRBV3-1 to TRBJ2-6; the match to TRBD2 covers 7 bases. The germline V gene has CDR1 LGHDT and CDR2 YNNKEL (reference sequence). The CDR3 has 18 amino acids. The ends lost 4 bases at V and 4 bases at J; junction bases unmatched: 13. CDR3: CASSPDPAGWEGANVLTF. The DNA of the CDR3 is TGTGCCAGCAGCCCTGACCCAGCGGGGTGGGAAGGGGCCAACGTCCTGACTTTC.

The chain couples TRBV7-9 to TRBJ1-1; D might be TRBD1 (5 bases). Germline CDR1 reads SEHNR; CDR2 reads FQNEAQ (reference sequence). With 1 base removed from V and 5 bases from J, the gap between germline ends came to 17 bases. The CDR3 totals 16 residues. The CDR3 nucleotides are TGTGCCAGCAGCTTAGGAGCGGGCGCCAGGGTGACTGAAGCTTTCTTT. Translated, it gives CASSLGAGARVTEAFF. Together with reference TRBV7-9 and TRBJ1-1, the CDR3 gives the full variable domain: DTGVSQNPRHKITKRGQNVTFRCDPISEHNRLYWYRQTLGQGPEFLTYFQNEAQLEKSRLLSDRFSAERPKGSFSTLEIQRTEQGDSAMYLCASSLGAGARVTEAFFGQGTRLTVV.